This TCR beta chain comes out of a study of T-cell memory formation after mild COVID-19. In the study overall: There were largely donor-specific TCR clusters. Overall study results and limits: Most CD4+ clones that shrank were in CM and EM, while CD8+ ones turned up in EMRA. For second-wave clones that peaked at day 37, SARS-CoV-2 specificity went unverified.

V was clipped by 2 bases and J by 5 bases, with 11 bases between them. Germline loops: CDR1 SGHTA, CDR2 FQGTGA. The CDR3 sequence is 14 residues long. This clonotype was seen a handful of times. The antigen is undetermined. From the 5' RACE reads, TCRdb called clonotypes with MiXCR, one entry per CDR3 protein. Of 250,000 to 350,000 distinct CDR3 sequences detected, less than 20% appear once; the ten largest clones hold approximately 21%. The chain is built from TRBV7-3 and TRBJ2-3; the D is unclear. Sample: PBMCs or a T cell subset sorted from them (not recorded which). The sequence came from a man between 18 and 35 years old who had mild COVID-19 (a few samples of this study predate the infection). Cell type and time point are not known. The CDR3 sequence: CASSLGSGGDTQYF. For the CDR3, the DNA is TGTGCCAGCAGCTTAGGTTCTGGCGGAGATACGCAGTATTTT.